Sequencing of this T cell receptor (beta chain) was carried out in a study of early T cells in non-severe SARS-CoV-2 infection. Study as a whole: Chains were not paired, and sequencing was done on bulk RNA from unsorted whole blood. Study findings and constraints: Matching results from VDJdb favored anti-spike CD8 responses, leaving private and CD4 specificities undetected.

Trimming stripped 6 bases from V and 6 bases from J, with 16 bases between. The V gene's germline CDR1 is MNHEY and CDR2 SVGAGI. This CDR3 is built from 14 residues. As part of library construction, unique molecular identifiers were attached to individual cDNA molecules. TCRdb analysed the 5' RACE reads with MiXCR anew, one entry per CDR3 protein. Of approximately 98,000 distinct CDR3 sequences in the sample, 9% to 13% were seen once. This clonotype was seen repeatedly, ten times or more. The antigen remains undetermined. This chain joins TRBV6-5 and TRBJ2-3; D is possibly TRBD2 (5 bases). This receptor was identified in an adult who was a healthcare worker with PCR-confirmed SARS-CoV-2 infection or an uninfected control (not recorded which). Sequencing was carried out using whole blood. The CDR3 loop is CASRKERSRDTQYF. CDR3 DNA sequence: TGTGCCAGCAGGAAAGAGCGGTCTAGGGATACGCAGTATTTT.